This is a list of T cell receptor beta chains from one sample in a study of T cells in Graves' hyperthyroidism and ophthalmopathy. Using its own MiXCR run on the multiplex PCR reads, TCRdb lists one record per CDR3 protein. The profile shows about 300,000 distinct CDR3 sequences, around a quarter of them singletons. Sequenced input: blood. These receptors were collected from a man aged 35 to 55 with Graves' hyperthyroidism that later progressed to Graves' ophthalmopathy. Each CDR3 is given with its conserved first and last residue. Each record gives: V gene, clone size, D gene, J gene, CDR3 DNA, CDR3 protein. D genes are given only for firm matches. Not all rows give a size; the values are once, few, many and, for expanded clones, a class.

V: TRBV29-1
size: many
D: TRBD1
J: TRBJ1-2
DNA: TGCAGCGTTGATACTACAGGGGGTGGCTATGGCTACACCTTC
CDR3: CSVDTTGGGYGYTF

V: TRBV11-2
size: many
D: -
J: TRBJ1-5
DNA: TGTGCCAGCAGCACGACAGGTAGCAATCAGCCCCAGCATTTT
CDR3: CASSTTGSNQPQHF

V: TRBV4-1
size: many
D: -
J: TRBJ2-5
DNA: TGCGCCAGCAGCCAGGGGGTAGGCGAGACCCAGTACTTC
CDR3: CASSQGVGETQYF

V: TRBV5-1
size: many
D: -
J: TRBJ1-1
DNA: TGCGCCAGCAGCTTCGGGGCGGGGAACACTGAAGCTTTCTTT
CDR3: CASSFGAGNTEAFF

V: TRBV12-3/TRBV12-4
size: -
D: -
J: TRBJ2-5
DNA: TGTGCCAGCAGTTACCTGGACGGAATACAAGAGACCCAGTACTTC
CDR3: CASSYLDGIQETQYF

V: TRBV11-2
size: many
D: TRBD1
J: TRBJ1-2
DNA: TGTGCCAGCAGCTTATTTGGGACAGGGGTAGATGGCTACACCTTC
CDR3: CASSLFGTGVDGYTF

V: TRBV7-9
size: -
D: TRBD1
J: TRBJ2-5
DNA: TGTGCCAGCAGTCCTCGGACAGGGGGAGTCCCAGAGACCCAGTACTTC
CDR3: CASSPRTGGVPETQYF

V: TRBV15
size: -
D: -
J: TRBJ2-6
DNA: TGTGCCACCCGGGGTTCTGGGGCCAACGTCCTGACTTTC
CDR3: CATRGSGANVLTF

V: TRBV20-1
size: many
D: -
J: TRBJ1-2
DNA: TGCAGTGCTAGAGATGAGTCGTTGAGGGGCCGGCCCGTCTTTTATGGCTACACCTTC
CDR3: CSARDESLRGRPVFYGYTF

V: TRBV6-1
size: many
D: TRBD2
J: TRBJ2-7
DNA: TGTGCCAGCAGTGAAGAGACGCTGGCGGGAGCCTACGAGCAGTACTTC
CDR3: CASSEETLAGAYEQYF

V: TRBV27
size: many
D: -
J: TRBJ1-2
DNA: TGTGCCAGCAGTTTAGCAGCCAACCCAACCTTCTATGGCTACACCTTC
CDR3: CASSLAANPTFYGYTF

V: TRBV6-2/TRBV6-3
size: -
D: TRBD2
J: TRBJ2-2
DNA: TGTGCCAGCAGTACCCGGACTAGCGCGAACACCGGGGAGCTGTTTTTT
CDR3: CASSTRTSANTGELFF

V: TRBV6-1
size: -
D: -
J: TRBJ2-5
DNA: TGTGCCAGCAGCATAATGGGGGCCCAAGAGACCCAGTACTTC
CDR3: CASSIMGAQETQYF

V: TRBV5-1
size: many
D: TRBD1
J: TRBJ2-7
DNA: TGCGCCAACAGCTTAGGTGGACAGGAAACCTACGAGCAGTACTTC
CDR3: CANSLGGQETYEQYF

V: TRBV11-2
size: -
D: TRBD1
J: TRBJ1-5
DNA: TGTGCCAGCAGCACCTCCGGGACAGAGTATCAGCCCCAGCATTTT
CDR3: CASSTSGTEYQPQHF

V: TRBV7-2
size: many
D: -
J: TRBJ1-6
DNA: TGTGCCAGCACCCTATGGGGGGTCAATTCACCCCTCCACTTT
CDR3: CASTLWGVNSPLHF

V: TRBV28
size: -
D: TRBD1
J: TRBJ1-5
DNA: TGTGCCAGCAGTTCACAGGGGCCTCGGGGCGCAGGGCAGCCCCAGCATTTT
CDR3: CASSSQGPRGAGQPQHF

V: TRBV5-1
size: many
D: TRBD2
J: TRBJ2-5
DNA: TGCGCCAGCAGCCAGCTAATAGCGGGAGGGTCGGAGACCCAGTACTTC
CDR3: CASSQLIAGGSETQYF

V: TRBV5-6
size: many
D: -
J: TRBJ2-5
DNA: TGTGCCAGCAGCTCCGGGGCTTTTGAAGAGACCCAGTACTTC
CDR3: CASSSGAFEETQYF

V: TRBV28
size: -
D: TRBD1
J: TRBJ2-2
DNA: TGTGCCAGCAGCAGGGACAGGGACTCTCGGGACACCGGGGAGCTGTTTTTT
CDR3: CASSRDRDSRDTGELFF

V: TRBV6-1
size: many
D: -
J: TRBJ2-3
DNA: TGTGCCGCGAGGACCCCTAGCACAGATACGCAGTATTTT
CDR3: CAARTPSTDTQYF

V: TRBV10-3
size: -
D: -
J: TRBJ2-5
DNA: TGTGCCATCAGCTCCCTAGGAGAGACCCAGTACTTC
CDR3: CAISSLGETQYF